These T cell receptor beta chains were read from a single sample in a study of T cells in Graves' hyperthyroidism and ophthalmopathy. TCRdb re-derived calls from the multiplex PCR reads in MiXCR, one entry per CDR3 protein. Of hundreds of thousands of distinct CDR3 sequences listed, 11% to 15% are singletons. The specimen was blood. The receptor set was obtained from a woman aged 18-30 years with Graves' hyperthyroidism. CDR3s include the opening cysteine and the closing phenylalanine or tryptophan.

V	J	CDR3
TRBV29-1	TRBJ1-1	CSVEGAGQADEAFF
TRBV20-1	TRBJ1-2	CSVPLVIGYGYTF
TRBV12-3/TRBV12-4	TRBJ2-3	CASSLPVADTQYF
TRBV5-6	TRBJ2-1	CASSLLRNEQFF
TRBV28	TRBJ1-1	CASSAQSVAEAFF
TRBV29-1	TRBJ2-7	CSVEDFSEQYF
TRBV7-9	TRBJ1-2	CASSLTRLNYGYTF
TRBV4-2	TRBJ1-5	CASSQEGAEGNQPQHF
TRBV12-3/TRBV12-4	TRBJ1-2	CASSPGQAYGYTF
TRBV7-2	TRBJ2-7	CASSSETENYEQYF
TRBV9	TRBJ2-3	CASSVERAGKNTQYF
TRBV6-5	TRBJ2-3	CASSYGGVDTDTQYF
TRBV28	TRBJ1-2	CASSCLGTGTNYGYTF
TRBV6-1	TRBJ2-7	CASSEEVWGQVYEQYF
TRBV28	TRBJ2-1	CASSLYGASYNEQFF
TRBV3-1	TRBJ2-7	CASSQEEGAPLYEQYF
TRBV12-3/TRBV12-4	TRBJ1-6	CASSLLGKYSPLHF
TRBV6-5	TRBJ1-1	CASSLAVRYSTEDTEAFF
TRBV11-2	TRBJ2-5	CASSRMAQSQETQYF
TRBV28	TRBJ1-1	CASGTILGLEAFF
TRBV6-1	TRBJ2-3	CASRDLADTDTQYF
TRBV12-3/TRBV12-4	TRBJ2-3	CASSSLSSARQLSTDTQYF
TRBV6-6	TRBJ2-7	CASSYSTGAYEQYF
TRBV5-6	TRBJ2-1	CASSFGNQNNEQFF
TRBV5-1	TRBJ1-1	CASSLRWGAVATEAFF
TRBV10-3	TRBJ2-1	CAISSKPGTSVYNEQFF
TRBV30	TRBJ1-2	CAWDRASGYTF
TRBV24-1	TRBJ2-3	CATSDYDWQGTQYF
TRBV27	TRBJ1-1	CASSLSTPMDGGNTEAFF
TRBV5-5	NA	CASSPAGGKVAYEQFF
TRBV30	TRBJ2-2	CAWRGTPNTGELFF
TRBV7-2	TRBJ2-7	CASSSTGSEQYF
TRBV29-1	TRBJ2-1	CSVEGLSVGAYNEQFF
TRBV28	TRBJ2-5	CASSPPEGTGQETQYF
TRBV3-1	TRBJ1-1	CASSQVRGDNTEAFF
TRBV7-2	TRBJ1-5	CASSLGPRQPQHF
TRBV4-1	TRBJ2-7	CASSPEAGGAREQYF
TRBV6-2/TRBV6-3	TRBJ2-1	CASSWRGDEQFF
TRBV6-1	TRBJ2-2	CASTNPPGELFF
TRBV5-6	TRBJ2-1	CASSLETYLSYNEQFF
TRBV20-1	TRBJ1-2	CSARQTNYGYTF
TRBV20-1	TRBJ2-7	CSARVPTSYYEQYF
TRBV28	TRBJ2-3	CASTSPRDGIDGDTQYF
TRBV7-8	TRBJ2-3	CASSLVVGLAGAKDTQYF
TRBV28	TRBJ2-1	CASSQHGEGSYNEQFF
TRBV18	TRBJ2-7	CASSNRGLAESNEQYF
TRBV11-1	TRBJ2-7	CASSLEAAYKTEQYF
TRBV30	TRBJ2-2	CASATGTGTGELFF
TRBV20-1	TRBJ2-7	CSARGGLAGSYEQYF
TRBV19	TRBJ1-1	CASTTLEGRRAFF
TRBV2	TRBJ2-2	CASRGTGVTGELFF
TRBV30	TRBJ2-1	CAWRMRNEQFF
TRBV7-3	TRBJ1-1	CASSLTSIGTVNTEAFF
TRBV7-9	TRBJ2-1	CASSQAREHNEQFF
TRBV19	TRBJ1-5	CASSRGAGGQPQHF